This TCR beta chain was captured in a study of type 1 regulatory T cells. Study background: An in vitro protocol generated T-allo10, a Tr1-enriched, alloantigen-specific CD4 T cell product.

Via MiXCR, TCRdb re-called the reads, giving one row per CDR3 protein. The sample has 80,000 to 100,000 distinct CDR3 sequences; about a third are singletons. Germline CDR1 is SGHTA and CDR2 is FQGNSA. The CDR3 length is 16 residues. V was pared by 4 bases and J by 8 bases, with 12 bases of the junction left unmatched. This clonotype came up once. The TCR originated in a human donor in good health. The rearrangement joins TRBV7-2 to TRBJ2-1, with 9 bases matching TRBD2. Sequenced: CD4+ T cells, either the whole sample or a sorted fraction (not recorded which). DNA for the CDR3: TGTGCCAGCAGCTCACGCCAGCGGGAGGCCAGGGATGAGCAGTTCTTC. Residues: CASSSRQREARDEQFF.